This T cell receptor beta chain was sequenced in a study of beta chain features in type 1 diabetes. Study-wide results and limits: Type 1 diabetes patients had moderately but significantly shorter TCRB CDR3s in all four CD4+ subsets.

With respect to this clone: Its specificity is unknown.

The CDR3 is made up of 15 amino acids. Unmatched junction bases numbered 4, after V lost 0 bases and J lost 5 bases. Looked up from germline, CDR1 is SGHNT and CDR2 is YYREEE (reference sequence). The whole isolated RNA underwent reverse transcription, so sequencing captured expressed TCRB transcripts. Data came from immunoSEQ multiplex PCR; TCRdb stores just in-frame clones and leaves some out. This sample has tens of thousands of clones, with roughly two thirds found just once. The sequence derives from a woman aged 35 to 49 with type 1 diabetes. The V call is TRBV5-4, the J call TRBJ2-7; 11 nucleotides match TRBD2. Sequencing was performed on stem cell memory CD4+ T cells from blood. For the CDR3, the DNA is TGTGCCAGCAGCTTGGGCCTAGCGGGAGGCGACGAGCAGTACTTC. This gives the protein CASSLGLAGGDEQYF.